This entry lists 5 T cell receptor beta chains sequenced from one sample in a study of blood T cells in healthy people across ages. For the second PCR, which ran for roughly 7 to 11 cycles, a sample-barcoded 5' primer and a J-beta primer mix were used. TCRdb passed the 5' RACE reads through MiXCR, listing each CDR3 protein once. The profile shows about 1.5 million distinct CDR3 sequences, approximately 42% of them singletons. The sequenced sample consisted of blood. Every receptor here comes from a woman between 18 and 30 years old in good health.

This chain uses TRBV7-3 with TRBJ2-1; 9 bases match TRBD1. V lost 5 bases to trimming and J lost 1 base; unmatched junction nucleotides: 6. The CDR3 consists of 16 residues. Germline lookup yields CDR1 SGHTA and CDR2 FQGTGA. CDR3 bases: TGTGCCAGCAGCCAATCGGGACAGGGTTCCTACAATGAGCAGTTCTTC. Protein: CASSQSGQGSYNEQFF.

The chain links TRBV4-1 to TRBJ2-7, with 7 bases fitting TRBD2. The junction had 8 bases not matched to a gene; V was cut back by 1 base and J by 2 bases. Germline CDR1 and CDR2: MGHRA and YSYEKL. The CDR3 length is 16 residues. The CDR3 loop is CASSQAVSSGAYEQYF. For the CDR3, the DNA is TGCGCCAGCAGCCAAGCGGTCTCTAGCGGAGCCTACGAGCAGTACTTC.

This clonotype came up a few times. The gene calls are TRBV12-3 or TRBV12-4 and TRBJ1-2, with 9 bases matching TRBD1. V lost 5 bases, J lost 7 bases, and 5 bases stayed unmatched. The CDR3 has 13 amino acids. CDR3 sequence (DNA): TGTGCCAGCAGTCGGACAGGGGCGTCTGGCTACACCTTC. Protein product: CASSRTGASGYTF.

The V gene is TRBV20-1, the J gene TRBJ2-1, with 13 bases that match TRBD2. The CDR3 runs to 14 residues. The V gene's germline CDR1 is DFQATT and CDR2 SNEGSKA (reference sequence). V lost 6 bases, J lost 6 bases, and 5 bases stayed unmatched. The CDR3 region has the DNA TGCAGTGCCAAACTAGCGGGGGGGACCAATGAGCAGTTCTTC. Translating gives CSAKLAGGTNEQFF.

Written as DNA, the CDR3 is TGTGCCAGCAGCTTTGGGGGGGCACCTGGAAACACCATATATTTT. Translated, it gives CASSFGGAPGNTIYF. The chain employs TRBV7-2 and TRBJ1-3; tentatively, D is TRBD1 (6 bases). Between the trimmed V and J ends, which lost 3 bases and 2 bases, there was a span of 11 bases. CDR1 is SGHTA and CDR2 is FQGNSA in the germline V gene. The CDR3 spans 15 residues. Combining the CDR3 with reference TRBV7-2 and TRBJ1-3 gives the whole variable domain GAGVSQSPSNKVTEKGKDVELRCDPISGHTALYWYRQSLGQGLEFLIYFQGNSAPDKSGLPSDRFSAERTGGSVSTLTIQRTQQEDSAVYLCASSFGGAPGNTIYFGEGSWLTVV.